Each of the 32 T cell receptor beta chains below was sequenced from the same sample in a study of T-cell memory formation after mild COVID-19 (dated by TCRdb to about 2021). The library was obtained by 5' RACE. The reads were generated on an Illumina NovaSeq 6000. TCRdb cleaned the public reads at Q25 with fastp, built clones with MiXCR and kept in-frame beta chains. Each entry is one CDR3 protein sequence, shown with its most common DNA and genes. The sample table contains around 320,000 distinct CDR3 sequences; only one count was recorded for 25% to 30% of them. The top ten clonotypes cover approximately 12% of the sample. Sequenced input: PBMCs or a T cell subset sorted from them (not recorded which). The receptors were gathered from an adult woman who had mild COVID-19 (a few samples of this study predate the infection). The sample titles of this study are shuffled in the database, so cell type and time point are left out; the donor was told from shared clones.

The CDR3 DNA follows: TGTGCCAGCAGCCAAGATGACGGCGGGGCCACCTACAATGAGCAGTTCTTC. Translation gives CASSQDDGGATYNEQFF. This sequence joins TRBV4-2 and TRBJ2-1; D is possibly TRBD2 (6 bases). CDR1 LGHNA and CDR2 YNFKEQ come from the germline V gene. Trimming left V 0 bases short and J 2 bases short, with 14 bases between. The CDR3 has 17 amino acids.

This sequence joins TRBV7-2 and TRBJ1-3; 9 nucleotides line up with TRBD1. Germline CDR1 SGHTA, CDR2 FQGNSA. The ends lost 5 bases at V and 8 bases at J; junction bases unmatched: 10. This CDR3 contains 15 residues. The CDR3 bases are TGTGCCAGCAGCACCCAGGGACAGGGTTTACACACCATATATTTT. This encodes CASSTQGQGLHTIYF. The complete variable domain, with remaining parts taken from reference TRBV7-2 and TRBJ1-3, reads GAGVSQSPSNKVTEKGKDVELRCDPISGHTALYWYRQSLGQGLEFLIYFQGNSAPDKSGLPSDRFSAERTGGSVSTLTIQRTQQEDSAVYLCASSTQGQGLHTIYFGEGSWLTVV.

The table lists this clonotype with a few counts. The junction departs from the called germline gene at one end, perhaps through a read error. The CDR3 region is CATSDQGLAGSGFF. CDR3 sequence (DNA): TGTGCCACCAGTGACCAAGGACTAGCGGGATCCGGATTCTTC. The rearrangement links TRBV24-1 to TRBJ2-7, with TRBD2 matching 12 bases. Germline values: CDR1 KGHDR, CDR2 SFDVKD. The CDR3 totals 14 residues.

V gene TRBV24-1 combines with J gene TRBJ2-3; no reliable D call. V lost 4 bases, J lost 1 base, and 5 bases lay in between. CDR3 length equals 13 residues. The germline V gene has CDR1 KGHDR and CDR2 SFDVKD. The CDR3 loop reads CATSELGTDTQYF. The CDR3 DNA follows: TGTGCCACCAGTGAGCTCGGCACAGATACGCAGTATTTT.

The chain links TRBV20-1 to TRBJ2-3; the match to TRBD2 covers 8 bases. Germline loops: CDR1 DFQATT, CDR2 SNEGSKA (reference sequence). The CDR3 runs 13 residues. V gave up 3 bases and J gave up 4 bases; unmatched junction bases: 3. DNA for the CDR3: TGCAGTGCTAGTCAGCGGGAGTCAGATACGCAGTATTTT. Translating gives CSASQRESDTQYF.

The J gene is TRBJ1-6, the V gene TRBV11-2; possibly TRBD1 for D (6 bases). Per the germline V gene, CDR1 is SGHAT and CDR2 is FQNNGV. V was clipped by 0 bases and J by 8 bases, with 14 bases between them. The CDR3 totals 16 residues. DNA for the CDR3: TGTGCCAGCAGCTTAGACCCCGGCAGGGGCTATTCACCCCTCCACTTT. This gives the protein CASSLDPGRGYSPLHF.

In its sample, this clonotype was seen a few times. The chain carries TRBV12-3 or TRBV12-4 and TRBJ2-5; D possibly corresponds to TRBD1 (6 bases). This CDR3 is built from 15 residues. Trimming pared 0 bases from V and 4 bases from J, leaving 12 bases between. The CDR3 region is CASSLARGRGETQYF. DNA of the CDR3: TGTGCCAGCAGTTTAGCGCGAGGCAGGGGAGAGACCCAGTACTTC.

The gene calls are TRBV2 and TRBJ2-1; 9 positions agree with TRBD1. Germline loops: CDR1 SNHLY, CDR2 FYNNEI. Germline trimming cut 6 bases from V and 3 bases from J; bases unmatched to any gene: 0. This CDR3 is built from 13 residues. In nucleotides, the CDR3 is TGTGCCAGCAGGGACAGGGGCTACAATGAGCAGTTCTTC. Its protein product is CASRDRGYNEQFF.

The rearrangement joins TRBV12-3 or TRBV12-4 to TRBJ2-3; the D gene is possibly TRBD2 (5 bases). The CDR3 spans 15 residues. V gave up 4 bases and J gave up 7 bases, with 18 bases separating them. CDR3 in amino acids: CASSSPGTPPHTQYF. The CDR3 nucleotides read TGTGCCAGCAGTTCACCGGGAACCCCTCCCCATACGCAGTATTTT.

This rearrangement joins TRBV27 to TRBJ1-1; the D gene is possibly TRBD1 (5 bases). Trimming removed 2 bases at V and 6 bases at J, with 13 bases between. Germline CDR1 reads MNHEY; CDR2 reads SMNVEV (reference sequence). CDR3 length: 14 residues. CDR3 residues: CASSLQGVTSEAFF. The CDR3 DNA sequence: TGTGCCAGCAGTTTACAGGGAGTTACCTCTGAAGCTTTCTTT.

The chain is built from TRBV12-3 or TRBV12-4 and TRBJ2-1, with 9 bases fitting TRBD1. This CDR3 comprises 15 residues. V was clipped by 5 bases and J by 8 bases; unmatched bases: 10. The CDR3 region has the DNA TGTGCCAGCAGTCGTCTCGGGACAGGGACCGATGAGCAGTTCTTC. It yields the protein CASSRLGTGTDEQFF.

The chain carries TRBV12-3 or TRBV12-4 and TRBJ2-4; possibly TRBD1 for D (6 bases). The CDR3 runs 17 residues. The V end was cut by 4 bases, the J end by 0 bases, with 16 bases between. The CDR3 nucleotides read TGTGCCAGCAGTTCAGGGGAATTTATTCTAGCCAAAAACATTCAGTACTTC. This sequence encodes CASSSGEFILAKNIQYF.

V usage is TRBV12-3 or TRBV12-4 and J usage is TRBJ1-6; 11 nucleotides align to TRBD1. The CDR3 totals 15 residues. V was pared by 7 bases and J by 9 bases, with 8 bases of the junction left unmatched. The CDR3 spells CASTQWGQGVSPLHF. The CDR3 DNA reads TGTGCCAGCACCCAATGGGGACAGGGGGTTTCACCCCTCCACTTT.

The rearrangement links TRBV10-3 to TRBJ2-1; D is possibly TRBD2 (6 bases). V was cut by 2 bases and J by 7 bases, with 24 bases left in between. The CDR3 contains 18 residues. Germline CDR1 and CDR2: ENHRY and SYGVKD. The CDR3 reads CAISETETSTRYKNEQFF. The CDR3 nucleotides read TGTGCCATCAGTGAGACAGAGACCTCGACTAGATATAAGAATGAGCAGTTCTTC.

This clonotype was seen a handful of times. V is TRBV28 and J is TRBJ1-2; a possible D gene is TRBD1 (6 bases). Germline-derived CDR1 and CDR2 are MDHEN and SYDVKM. The CDR3 has 13 amino acids. The V end lost 2 bases, the J end lost 8 bases, and 12 bases lay between the germline ends. The CDR3 loop reads CASSLPGGGGYTF. CDR3 in DNA: TGTGCCAGCAGTTTACCCGGGGGCGGCGGCTACACCTTC.

This clonotype was counted between two and nine times. CDR3 nucleotide sequence: TGCGCCAGCAGCCAAGATCCAGGGGCGCGGGAGACCCAGTACTTC. Protein sequence: CASSQDPGARETQYF. The chain links TRBV4-3 to TRBJ2-5; possibly TRBD1 for D (6 bases). This CDR3 comprises 15 residues. V was trimmed by 0 bases and J by 5 bases, leaving 13 bases between them. CDR1 is LGHNA and CDR2 is YSLEER in the germline V gene.

The table lists this clonotype with a few counts. This CDR3 reads CSVWSAAETQYF. The CDR3 nucleotides are TGCAGCGTTTGGAGCGCCGCGGAGACCCAGTACTTC. V usage is TRBV29-1 and J usage is TRBJ2-5; D call uncertain. V lost 5 bases and J 5 bases, leaving 12 bases between the germline ends. Germline CDR1 is SQVTM and CDR2 is ANQGSEA. CDR3 length: 12 amino acids.

This chain links TRBV9 with TRBJ2-1; D is possibly TRBD1 or TRBD2 (5 bases each). CDR1 and CDR2 (germline): SGDLS, YYNGEE. The CDR3 has 17 amino acids. Trimming shortened V by 4 bases and J by 4 bases, and 21 bases separated the two germline ends. The CDR3 sequence: CASSSSGQRRDYNEQFF. CDR3 nucleotides: TGTGCCAGCAGCTCCTCGGGGCAGCGGAGAGATTACAATGAGCAGTTCTTC.

This sequence joins TRBV4-2 and TRBJ2-3; D is possibly TRBD1 (5 bases). Trimming stripped 3 bases from V and 2 bases from J, with 21 bases between. Germline-derived CDR1 and CDR2 are LGHNA and YNFKEQ. The CDR3 covers 18 residues. Written as DNA, the CDR3 is TGTGCCAGCAGCCAGGACACGCTTTCCTTACGATTCACAGATACGCAGTATTTT. Protein sequence: CASSQDTLSLRFTDTQYF.

The chain carries TRBV5-1 and TRBJ1-4; tentatively, D is TRBD1 (5 bases). The germline CDR1 and CDR2 sequences are SGHRS and YFSETQ. This CDR3 spans 14 amino acids. The germline V and J ends were trimmed by 4 bases and 8 bases, with 15 bases remaining between them. The CDR3 loop is CASSDNTGREKLFF. The DNA for the CDR3 is TGCGCCAGCAGCGACAATACAGGCAGAGAAAAACTGTTTTTT.

This clonotype was seen only a few times. V and J are TRBV3-1 and TRBJ2-3; a possible D gene is TRBD2 (7 bases). With 3 bases removed from V and 4 bases from J, the gap between germline ends came to 8 bases. Germline CDR1 reads LGHDT; CDR2 reads YNNKEL (reference sequence). The CDR3 covers 13 residues. The CDR3 sequence is CASSQGGPDTQYF. Written as DNA, the CDR3 is TGTGCCAGCAGCCAGGGGGGGCCAGATACGCAGTATTTT.

The CDR3 bases are TGTGCCAGCACCCCGGACAGGGCAGCTAACTATGGCTACACCTTC. As protein: CASTPDRAANYGYTF. The chain employs TRBV6-6 and TRBJ1-2; 8 bases are shared with TRBD1. The CDR3 runs to 15 residues. Per the germline V gene, CDR1 is MNHNY and CDR2 is SVGAGI (reference sequence). Trimming at V came to 7 bases and at J to 0 bases, leaving 7 bases not matched to a gene.

The CDR3 spells CSARVTHWRGAQETQYF. For the CDR3, the DNA is TGCAGTGCTAGAGTGACCCACTGGCGGGGCGCCCAAGAGACCCAGTACTTC. The chain carries TRBV20-1 and TRBJ2-5, with D possibly matching TRBD2 (6 bases). Germline-derived CDR1 and CDR2 are DFQATT and SNEGSKA (reference sequence). V was shortened by 1 base and J by 1 base, with 19 bases between the two germline ends. This CDR3 is built from 17 residues.

This clonotype was seen a few times. The chain recombines TRBV12-3 or TRBV12-4 with TRBJ2-3; perhaps TRBD2 as D (6 bases). Trimming pared 2 bases from V and 2 bases from J, leaving 14 bases between. The CDR3 consists of 16 residues. The CDR3 loop reads CASSLKLGGYTDTQYF. The CDR3 DNA sequence: TGTGCCAGCAGTTTAAAACTAGGAGGGTACACAGATACGCAGTATTTT.

This clonotype was detected only once. Relative to the germline gene, one junction end is altered; a read error may explain this. The rearrangement joins TRBV4-3 to TRBJ2-1, with D unclear. Germline-derived CDR1 and CDR2 are LGHNA and YSLEER. The CDR3 length is 18 residues. CDR3 region: CASSQDRRGFKAYNEKFF. The CDR3, as DNA: TGCGCCAGCAGCCAAGATCGAAGAGGTTTTAAGGCCTACAATGAGAAGTTCTTC.

The rearrangement uses TRBV12-3 or TRBV12-4 and TRBJ2-3; TRBD2 is a possible D gene (6 bases). Between the trimmed V and J ends, which lost 5 bases and 9 bases, there was a span of 12 bases. The CDR3 extends over 12 amino acids. CDR3 in amino acids: CASSRTAGTQYF. DNA of the CDR3: TGTGCCAGCAGTCGAACTGCGGGGACGCAGTATTTT.

This clonotype was observed a handful of times. This rearrangement joins TRBV27 to TRBJ2-7; D not resolved. This CDR3 is built from 14 residues. V was cut by 5 bases and J by 2 bases, with 13 bases left in between. CDR1 MNHEY and CDR2 SMNVEV come from the germline V gene (reference sequence). CDR3 loop: CASSPALSPYEQYF. The CDR3 DNA follows: TGTGCCAGCAGTCCAGCCCTTTCGCCCTACGAGCAGTACTTC.

The rearrangement uses TRBV6-5 and TRBJ2-7; the match to TRBD2 covers 7 bases. The J segment lost 4 bases and the V segment lost 2 bases, leaving 5 bases of the junction unmatched. The CDR3 sequence is 14 residues long. Germline V gives CDR1 MNHEY, CDR2 SVGAGI. This CDR3 is CASSYRWEGYEQYF. CDR3 DNA sequence: TGTGCCAGCAGTTACAGGTGGGAGGGGTACGAGCAGTACTTC.

This clonotype was seen a handful of times. This chain uses TRBV9 with TRBJ2-7; D possibly uses TRBD1 or TRBD2 (5 bases each). The CDR3 is 15 residues long. V dropped 3 bases and J dropped 2 bases, with 15 bases sitting between them. Germline V lookup: CDR1 SGDLS, CDR2 YYNGEE. The CDR3, as DNA: TGTGCCAGCAGCGCACTCCGGGACGGAGCCTACGAGCAGTACTTC. This encodes CASSALRDGAYEQYF.

This chain uses TRBV7-9 with TRBJ2-7; 11 bases are shared with TRBD1. CDR1 SEHNR and CDR2 FQNEAQ come from the germline V gene (reference sequence). The CDR3 consists of 14 residues. J gave up 2 bases and V 5 bases, and 2 bases lay outside the gene matches. The CDR3 DNA follows: TGTGCCAGCAGCATGGACAGGGGGCCCTACGAGCAGTACTTC. It codes for CASSMDRGPYEQYF.

The chain joins TRBV7-3 to TRBJ2-1; D ambiguous. CDR1 and CDR2 from the germline V gene are SGHTA and FQGTGA. The CDR3 is 13 amino acids. V was pared by 2 bases and J by 7 bases, with 9 bases between. CDR3 nucleotide sequence: TGTGCCAGCAGCTTAGAACACACGAATGAGCAGTTCTTC. This sequence encodes CASSLEHTNEQFF.

This clonotype was observed a handful of times. The J gene is TRBJ2-7, the V gene TRBV7-2, with 7 bases identical to TRBD2. The CDR3 contains 13 residues. Germline CDR1 SGHTA, CDR2 FQGNSA. V lost 3 bases to trimming and J lost 6 bases; unmatched junction nucleotides: 5. CDR3 sequence reads: CASSFTSAGEQYF. CDR3 in DNA: TGTGCCAGCAGCTTCACTAGCGCGGGCGAGCAGTACTTC.